The T cell receptor (beta chain) described here comes from a study of identical twins. TCRdb used MiXCR to reprocess the 5' RACE reads, holding one entry per CDR3 protein. The sample lists about 690,000 distinct CDR3 sequences; approximately 6% were seen once. V shed 1 base and J shed 3 bases, with 26 bases lying between them. Per germline, CDR1 SGHRS and CDR2 YFSETQ. The CDR3 contains 20 residues. The TCR sequence derives from a man between 18 and 35 years old in good health. The chain carries TRBV5-1 and TRBJ2-1; perhaps D is TRBD1 or TRBD2 (5 bases each). The sample comprised naive T cells sorted from blood. CDR3 residues: CASSLSQAREGRRVYNEQFF. As DNA, the CDR3 is TGCGCCAGCAGCTTGTCCCAAGCCAGGGAAGGGCGGCGGGTCTACAATGAGCAGTTCTTC.